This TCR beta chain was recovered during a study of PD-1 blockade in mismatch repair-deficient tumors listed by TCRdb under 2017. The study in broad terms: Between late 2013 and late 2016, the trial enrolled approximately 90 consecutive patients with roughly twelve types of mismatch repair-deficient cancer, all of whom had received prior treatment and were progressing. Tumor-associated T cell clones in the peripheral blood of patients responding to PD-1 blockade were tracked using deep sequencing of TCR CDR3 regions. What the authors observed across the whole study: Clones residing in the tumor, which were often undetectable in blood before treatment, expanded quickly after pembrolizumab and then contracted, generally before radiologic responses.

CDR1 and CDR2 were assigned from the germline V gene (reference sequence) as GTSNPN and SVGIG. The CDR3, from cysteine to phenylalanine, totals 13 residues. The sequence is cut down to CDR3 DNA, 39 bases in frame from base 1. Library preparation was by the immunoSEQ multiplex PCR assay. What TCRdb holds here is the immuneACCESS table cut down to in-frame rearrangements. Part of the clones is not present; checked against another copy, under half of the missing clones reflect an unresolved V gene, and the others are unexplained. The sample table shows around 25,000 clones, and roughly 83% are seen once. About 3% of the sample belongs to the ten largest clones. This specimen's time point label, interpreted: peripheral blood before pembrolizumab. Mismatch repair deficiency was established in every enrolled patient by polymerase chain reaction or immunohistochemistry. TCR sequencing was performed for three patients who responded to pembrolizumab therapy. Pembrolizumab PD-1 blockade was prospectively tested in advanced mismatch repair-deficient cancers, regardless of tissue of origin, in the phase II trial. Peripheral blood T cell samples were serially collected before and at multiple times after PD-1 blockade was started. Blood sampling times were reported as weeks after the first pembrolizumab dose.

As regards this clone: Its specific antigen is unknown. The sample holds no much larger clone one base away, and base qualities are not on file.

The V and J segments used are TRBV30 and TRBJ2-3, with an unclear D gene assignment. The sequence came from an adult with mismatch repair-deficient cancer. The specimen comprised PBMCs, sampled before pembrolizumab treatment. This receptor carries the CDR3 CASRQRSTDTQYF. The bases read TGTGCATCAAGACAAAGGAGCACAGATACGCAGTATTTT.